What follows are 30 T cell receptor beta chains derived from one specimen sequenced in a study of blood T cells in healthy people across ages. Then a second PCR, running about 6 to 11 cycles, was carried out with a sample-barcoded 5' primer and a J-beta primer mix. TCRdb reprocessed the 5' RACE reads with MiXCR, giving one entry per CDR3 protein. The sample consists of 650,000 to 800,000 distinct CDR3 sequences, 40% to 50% of them appearing once. Sequencing was carried out using blood. The receptor source for this set is a man between 60 and 75 years old in good health.

This clonotype was found many times. The rearrangement links TRBV7-8 to TRBJ2-7, with unresolved D. Germline CDR1 and CDR2: SGHVS and FQNEAQ. V shed 1 base and J shed 4 bases, with 5 bases lying between them. There are 12 residues in the CDR3. The chain's CDR3 is CASSLERYEQYF. The CDR3 region has the DNA TGTGCCAGCAGCTTAGAAAGATACGAGCAGTACTTC.

This clonotype was found once. The gene calls are TRBV6-2 or TRBV6-3 and TRBJ1-5, with TRBD1 matching over 8 bases. The germline V gene has CDR1 MNHEY and CDR2 SVGEGT. CDR3 size: 18 residues. V trimming: 6 bases; J trimming: 0 bases; junction bases outside the gene matches: 13. CDR3 in DNA: TGTGCCAGCAGCCAGACCCGGGACAGGCCTTATAGCAATCAGCCCCAGCATTTT. Its protein is CASSQTRDRPYSNQPQHF.

This clonotype occurred a few times. Just one base apart from a much larger clone, this may be a read error. The genes are TRBV7-2 and TRBJ2-7, with unresolved D. Trimming removed 0 bases from V and 6 bases from J, with 3 bases in between. Germline CDR1 SGHTA, CDR2 FQGNSA. CDR3 length equals 11 residues. The CDR3, as DNA: TGTGCCAGCAGCTTAGCGATCGAGCAGTACTTC. It specifies CASSLAIEQYF.

This chain uses TRBV5-5 with TRBJ2-1, with unresolved D. CDR1 is SGHKS, CDR2 YYEKEE, per germline (reference sequence). Trimming shortened V by 0 bases and J by 9 bases, and 7 bases separated the two germline ends. The CDR3 consists of 12 residues. CDR3 bases: TGTGCCAGCAGCTTGGTTAGCCGTGAGCAGTTCTTC. It codes for CASSLVSREQFF.

The chain uses TRBV20-1 and TRBJ2-7; D is tentatively TRBD1 or TRBD2 (5 bases each). CDR3 length equals 14 residues. Germline lookup yields CDR1 DFQATT and CDR2 SNEGSKA (reference sequence). The V end was cut by 1 base, the J end by 6 bases, with 16 bases between. The CDR3 DNA follows: TGCAGTGCTAGAGCCAGGGACGCCGCATCCGAGCAGTACTTC. Translated: CSARARDAASEQYF.

This clonotype was detected only a few times. The rearrangement links TRBV20-1 to TRBJ1-4, with D tentatively TRBD1 (5 bases). V shed 1 base and J shed 7 bases, with 22 bases lying between them. This CDR3 spans 17 amino acids. Per the germline V gene, CDR1 is DFQATT and CDR2 is SNEGSKA (reference sequence). The CDR3 nucleotides are TGCAGTGCTAGAGTGGGATCCGGGACCTCCGGTAGTGAAAAACTGTTTTTT. Protein: CSARVGSGTSGSEKLFF.

Points on this clonotype: Compared with germline, one end of the junction differs, possibly owing to a read error. This chain uses TRBV4-3 with TRBJ1-4, with a possible D match to TRBD1 (6 bases). The CDR3 is made up of 17 amino acids. Germline V gives CDR1 LGHNA, CDR2 YSLEER. CDR3 residues: CASSKNNGRGPDERLFF. The CDR3 DNA is TGCGCCAGCAGCAAAAACAATGGCAGGGGCCCGGATGAAAGACTGTTTTTT.

This rearrangement joins TRBV2 to TRBJ2-5; D not certain. Germline CDR1 SNHLY, CDR2 FYNNEI. The CDR3 is made up of 13 amino acids. Trimming shortened V by 11 bases and J by 2 bases, and 15 bases separated the two germline ends. The chain's CDR3 is CAGVRIRQETQYF. The DNA for the CDR3 is TGTGCCGGGGTGCGGATCAGGCAAGAGACCCAGTACTTC. Using reference TRBV2 and TRBJ2-5 for the parts outside the CDR3, the full variable domain is EPEVTQTPSHQVTQMGQEVILRCVPISNHLYFYWYRQILGQKVEFLVSFYNNEISEKSEIFDDQFSVERPDGSNFTLKIRSTKLEDSAMYFCAGVRIRQETQYFGPGTRLLVL.

This clonotype was detected a few times. The chain uses TRBV6-2 or TRBV6-3 and TRBJ2-1, with 9 bases matching TRBD1. Trimming took 4 bases from V and 13 from J; bases not matched to a gene: 11. The CDR3 spans 14 residues. Germline CDR1 and CDR2: MNHEY and SVGEGT. CDR3 in amino acids: CASSSGQGSWGQFF. CDR3 in DNA: TGTGCCAGCAGTTCGGGACAGGGTAGTTGGGGACAGTTCTTC.

This clonotype was seen a few times. The chain is built from TRBV2 and TRBJ2-2, with D unresolved. Trimming took 3 bases from V and 4 from J, leaving 9 bases between them. Germline CDR1 reads SNHLY; CDR2 reads FYNNEI. CDR3 length equals 14 residues. CDR3 sequence (DNA): TGTGCCAGCAGTGAGGTCGGGCCCACCGGGGAGCTGTTTTTT. The encoded protein is CASSEVGPTGELFF.

This sequence joins TRBV10-3 and TRBJ2-7; 12 nucleotides match TRBD1. V was pared by 10 bases and J by 4 bases, with 5 bases of the junction left unmatched. There are 13 residues in the CDR3. The germline CDR1 and CDR2 sequences are ENHRY and SYGVKD. This chain's CDR3 is CATRGQGAYEQYF. The CDR3 nucleotides read TGTGCCACGCGGGGACAGGGGGCTTACGAGCAGTACTTC.

This clonotype was found a few times. J is TRBJ2-7 and V is TRBV27, with 10 bases aligning to TRBD1. Germline assignment: CDR1 MNHEY and CDR2 SMNVEV (reference sequence). The CDR3 extends over 16 amino acids. The ends lost 3 bases at V and 1 base at J; junction bases unmatched: 6. The CDR3 bases are TGTGCCAGCAGTTTGAGGTCGGGACAGGGGTCCTACGAGCAGTACTTC. As protein: CASSLRSGQGSYEQYF.

There are a few counts of this clonotype. The chain joins TRBV6-2 or TRBV6-3 to TRBJ1-5; 10 nucleotides line up with TRBD1. The CDR3 consists of 15 residues. The V gene end was trimmed by 2 bases and the J gene end by 4 bases; junction bases not matched to a gene: 2. Germline lookup yields CDR1 MNHEY and CDR2 SVGEGT. The CDR3 reads CASSYRTGGNQPQHF. CDR3 nucleotide sequence: TGTGCCAGCAGTTACCGGACAGGGGGAAATCAGCCCCAGCATTTT.

A few counts support this clonotype. The rearrangement joins TRBV3-1 to TRBJ1-1, with a possible D match to TRBD1 (6 bases). The V end lost 3 bases, the J end lost 1 base, and 9 bases lay between the germline ends. The CDR3 extends over 14 amino acids. The V gene's germline CDR1 is LGHDT and CDR2 YNNKEL (reference sequence). The CDR3 reads CASSHGTKNTEAFF. The CDR3 DNA is TGTGCCAGCAGCCACGGGACAAAGAACACTGAAGCTTTCTTT.

V gene TRBV12-5 combines with J gene TRBJ2-3, with 12 bases fitting TRBD1. Per germline, CDR1 LGHNT and CDR2 FRNRAP. The V and J ends lost 5 bases and 1 base, in that order; junction bases with no gene match: 7. The CDR3 runs 17 residues. For the CDR3, the DNA is TGTGCTAGTGGTCAACGGGGACAGGGGGCCGGCACAGATACGCAGTATTTT. Its protein product is CASGQRGQGAGTDTQYF.

There are a few counts of this clonotype. The chain is built from TRBV6-6 and TRBJ2-3; no reliable D call. There are 12 residues in the CDR3. CDR1 and CDR2 from the germline V gene are MNHNY and SVGAGI (reference sequence). V lost 2 bases and J 3 bases, leaving 3 bases between the germline ends. CDR3 protein: CASSYTTDTQYF. In DNA form, the CDR3 reads TGTGCCAGCAGTTACACAACAGATACGCAGTATTTT.

The chain is built from TRBV20-1 and TRBJ2-5; the D gene is possibly TRBD1 (5 bases). From germline, CDR1 is DFQATT and CDR2 SNEGSKA (reference sequence). This CDR3 comprises 14 residues. Trimming took 1 base from V and 4 from J, leaving 13 bases between them. The chain's CDR3 is CSARVQGAGETQYF. The DNA for the CDR3 is TGCAGTGCTAGAGTCCAAGGGGCCGGAGAGACCCAGTACTTC.

This clonotype was detected only a few times. The genes are TRBV11-2 and TRBJ2-1; no reliable D call. The germline V gene has CDR1 SGHAT and CDR2 FQNNGV. This CDR3 contains 10 residues. The V end was cut by 3 bases, the J end by 8 bases, with 2 bases between. CDR3 sequence: CASSFDEQFF. The CDR3 DNA reads as TGTGCCAGCAGCTTCGATGAGCAGTTCTTC. The full variable domain, its missing parts supplied by reference TRBV11-2 and TRBJ2-1, is EAGVAQSPRYKIIEKRQSVAFWCNPISGHATLYWYQQILGQGPKLLIQFQNNGVVDDSQLPKDRFSAERLKGVDSTLKIQPAKLEDSAVYLCASSFDEQFFGPGTRLTVL.

This clonotype was observed a few times. The gene calls are TRBV5-1 and TRBJ2-5; D not certain. V was clipped by 4 bases and J by 0 bases, with 10 bases between them. The V gene's germline CDR1 is SGHRS and CDR2 YFSETQ. The CDR3 has 14 amino acids. CDR3 coding DNA: TGCGCCAGCAGCCCTCAGACGTACCAAGAGACCCAGTACTTC. Its protein product is CASSPQTYQETQYF.

The chain uses TRBV7-2 and TRBJ2-7; 7 nucleotides line up with TRBD2. The V segment lost 2 bases and the J segment 2 bases; nucleotides outside the gene matches: 6. The CDR3 has 15 residues. Germline lookup yields CDR1 SGHTA and CDR2 FQGNSA. In DNA form, the CDR3 reads TGTGCCAGCAGCTTATTCGGGGGGACGGCCTACGAGCAGTACTTC. Its protein product is CASSLFGGTAYEQYF.

The rearrangement joins TRBV10-2 to TRBJ1-5; tentatively, D is TRBD1 (5 bases). In germline, CDR1 is WSHSY, CDR2 SAAADI. The CDR3 is 12 residues long. The V gene lost 10 bases and the J gene lost 2 bases, with 9 bases spanning the gap. Here the CDR3 DNA reads TGCGCCACCAGGGTCGGCAATCAGCCCCAGCATTTT. It encodes CATRVGNQPQHF.

The chain has TRBV11-2 and TRBJ1-2, with TRBD1 matching 7 bases. CDR3 length: 16 amino acids. Germline trimming cut 5 bases from V and 1 base from J; bases unmatched to any gene: 10. Per germline, CDR1 SGHAT and CDR2 FQNNGV. CDR3 coding DNA: TGTGCCAGCAGCCCTTTCGGGACAGAGAATAACTATGGCTACACCTTC. Translation gives CASSPFGTENNYGYTF.

The chain recombines TRBV21-1 with TRBJ2-5; the table's D call, TRBD2, was not checked against the DNA. TRBV21-1 is a pseudogene. The CDR3 extends over 15 amino acids. CDR3 DNA sequence: TGTGCCAGCAGCGTACTAGCGGGGGCCCTCAATGAGCAGTACTTC. It codes for CASSVLAGALNEQYF.

This clonotype has more than one count but fewer than ten. The chain combines TRBV10-3 with TRBJ2-7; 10 bases align to TRBD1. This CDR3 is built from 14 residues. V was pared by 6 bases and J by 2 bases, with 4 bases of the junction left unmatched. Germline-derived CDR1 and CDR2 are ENHRY and SYGVKD. Here the CDR3 DNA reads TGTGCCATCAGAGGGACAGGGGACGCCTACGAGCAGTACTTC. Amino acid sequence: CAIRGTGDAYEQYF.

The genes are TRBV20-1 and TRBJ2-1, with D tentatively TRBD1 (6 bases). Per the germline V gene, CDR1 is DFQATT and CDR2 is SNEGSKA (reference sequence). This CDR3 comprises 15 residues. Trimming stripped 3 bases from V and 7 bases from J, with 19 bases between. CDR3 protein: CSASLPDSVLNEQFF. The CDR3 DNA reads as TGCAGTGCTAGCCTCCCGGACAGTGTGTTAAATGAGCAGTTCTTC.

The V and J genes are TRBV4-1 and TRBJ2-2, with a weak D call TRBD1 (5 bases). V shed 1 base and J shed 1 base, with 7 bases lying between them. The CDR3 covers 15 residues. Germline V CDR1 and CDR2: MGHRA, YSYEKL. The CDR3 coding sequence is TGCGCCAGCAGCCAAGCCGACAGGAACACCGGGGAGCTGTTTTTT. This codes for CASSQADRNTGELFF.

The chain uses TRBV20-1 and TRBJ2-1; 10 bases map to TRBD2. V gave up 0 bases and J gave up 5 bases; unmatched junction bases: 10. CDR3 length: 17 amino acids. Germline lookup yields CDR1 DFQATT and CDR2 SNEGSKA (reference sequence). The CDR3 reads CSARDLSSGGVNNEQFF. DNA of the CDR3: TGCAGTGCTAGAGATTTGTCAAGCGGGGGGGTTAACAATGAGCAGTTCTTC.

The chain uses TRBV6-5 and TRBJ2-1; D unresolved. From germline, CDR1 is MNHEY and CDR2 SVGAGI. Deletions cut 2 bases from V and 4 bases from J, with 12 bases between. This CDR3 spans 15 amino acids. CDR3 loop: CASSYRSFGYNEQFF. The CDR3 DNA sequence: TGTGCCAGCAGTTACCGGAGCTTTGGGTACAATGAGCAGTTCTTC.

The chain recombines TRBV23-1 with TRBJ2-3; D perhaps matches TRBD1 (6 bases). TRBV23-1 is treated as an ORF (open reading frame) with a function not yet certain. The CDR3 is 16 residues long. V lost 9 bases, J lost 6 bases, and 25 bases lay in between. The DNA of the CDR3 is TGCGCCAGGTACAGGGCCATCGACTCCTCTCTTGATACGCAGTATTTT. Its protein is CARYRAIDSSLDTQYF.

Points on this clonotype: With a much larger clone just one base away, this may be a read error. The chain recombines TRBV6-1 with TRBJ2-1; D is possibly TRBD1 (5 bases). Germline lookup yields CDR1 MNHNS and CDR2 SASEGT. The CDR3 totals 12 residues. V lost 9 bases and J lost 10, with 16 bases in between. The CDR3 here is CASLDMGYEQFF. CDR3 DNA sequence: TGTGCCAGTCTGGACATGGGGTACGAGCAGTTCTTC.